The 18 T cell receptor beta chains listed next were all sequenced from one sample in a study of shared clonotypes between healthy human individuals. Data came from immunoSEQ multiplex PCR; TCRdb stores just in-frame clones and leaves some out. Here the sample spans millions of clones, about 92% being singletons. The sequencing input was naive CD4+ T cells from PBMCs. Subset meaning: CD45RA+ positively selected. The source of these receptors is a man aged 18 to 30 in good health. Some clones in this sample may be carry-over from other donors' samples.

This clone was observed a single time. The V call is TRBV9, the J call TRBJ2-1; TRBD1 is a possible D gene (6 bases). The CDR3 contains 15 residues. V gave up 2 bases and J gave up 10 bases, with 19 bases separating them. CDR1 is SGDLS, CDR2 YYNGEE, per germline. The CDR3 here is CASSVDAPRGREQFF. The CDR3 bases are TGTGCCAGCAGCGTGGACGCCCCCAGGGGCAGGGAGCAGTTCTTC.

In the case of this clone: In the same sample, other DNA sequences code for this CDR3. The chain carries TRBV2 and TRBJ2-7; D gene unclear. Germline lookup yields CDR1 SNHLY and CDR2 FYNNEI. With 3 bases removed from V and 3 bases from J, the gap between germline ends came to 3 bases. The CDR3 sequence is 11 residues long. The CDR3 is CASSDVYEQYF. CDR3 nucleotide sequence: TGTGCCAGCAGTGATGTCTACGAGCAGTACTTC.

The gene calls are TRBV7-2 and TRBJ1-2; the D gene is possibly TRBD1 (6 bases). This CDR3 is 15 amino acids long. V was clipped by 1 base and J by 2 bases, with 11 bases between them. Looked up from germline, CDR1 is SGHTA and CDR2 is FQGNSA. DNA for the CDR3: TGTGCCAGCAGCTTAGGACAGGTCCAGAACTATGGCTACACCTTC. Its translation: CASSLGQVQNYGYTF.

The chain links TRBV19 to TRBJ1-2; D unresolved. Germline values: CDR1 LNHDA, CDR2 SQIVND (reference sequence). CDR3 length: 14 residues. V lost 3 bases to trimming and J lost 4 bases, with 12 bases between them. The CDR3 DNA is TGTGCCAGTAGTATGGGAGGGTTTGTCTATGGCTACACCTTC. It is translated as CASSMGGFVYGYTF. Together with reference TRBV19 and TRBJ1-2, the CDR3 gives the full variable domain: DGGITQSPKYLFRKEGQNVTLSCEQNLNHDAMYWYRQDPGQGLRLIYYSQIVNDFQKGDIAEGYSVSREKKESFPLTVTSAQKNPTAFYLCASSMGGFVYGYTFGSGTRLTVV.

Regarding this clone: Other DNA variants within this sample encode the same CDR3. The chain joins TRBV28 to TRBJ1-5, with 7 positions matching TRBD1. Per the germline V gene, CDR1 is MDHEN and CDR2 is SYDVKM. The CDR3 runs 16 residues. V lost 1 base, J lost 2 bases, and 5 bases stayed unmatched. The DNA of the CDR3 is TGTGCCAGCAGTTTATCCAGGGGGATAGGCAATCAGCCCCAGCATTTT. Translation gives CASSLSRGIGNQPQHF.

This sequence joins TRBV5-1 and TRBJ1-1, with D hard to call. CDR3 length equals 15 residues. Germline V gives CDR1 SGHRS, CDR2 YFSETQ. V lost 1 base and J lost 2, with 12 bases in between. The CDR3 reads CASSLIPGDNTEAFF. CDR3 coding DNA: TGCGCCAGCAGCTTGATACCTGGGGATAACACTGAAGCTTTCTTT.

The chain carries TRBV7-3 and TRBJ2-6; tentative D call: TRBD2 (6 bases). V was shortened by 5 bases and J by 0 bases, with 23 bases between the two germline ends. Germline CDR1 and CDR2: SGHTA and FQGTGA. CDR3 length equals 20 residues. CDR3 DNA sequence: TGTGCCAGCAGCACCCTACACCGGACTACCCACAGCTCTGGGGCCAACGTCCTGACTTTC. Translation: CASSTLHRTTHSSGANVLTF.

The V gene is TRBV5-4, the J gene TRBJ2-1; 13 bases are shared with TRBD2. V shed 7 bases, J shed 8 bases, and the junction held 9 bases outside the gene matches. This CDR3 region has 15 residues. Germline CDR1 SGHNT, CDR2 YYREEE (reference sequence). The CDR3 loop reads CASGPLAGGRDEQFF. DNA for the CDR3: TGTGCCAGCGGACCACTAGCGGGAGGGCGGGATGAGCAGTTCTTC.

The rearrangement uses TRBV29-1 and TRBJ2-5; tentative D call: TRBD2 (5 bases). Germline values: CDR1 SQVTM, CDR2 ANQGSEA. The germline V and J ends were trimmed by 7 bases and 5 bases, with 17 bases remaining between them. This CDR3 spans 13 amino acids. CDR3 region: CSARSGPLETQYF. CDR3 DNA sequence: TGCAGCGCCCGAAGCGGACCATTGGAGACCCAGTACTTC. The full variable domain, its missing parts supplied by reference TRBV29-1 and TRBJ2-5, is SAVISQKPSRDICQRGTSLTIQCQVDSQVTMMFWYRQQPGQSLTLIATANQGSEATYESGFVIDKFPISRPNLTFSTLTVSNMSPEDSSIYLCSARSGPLETQYFGPGTRLLVL.

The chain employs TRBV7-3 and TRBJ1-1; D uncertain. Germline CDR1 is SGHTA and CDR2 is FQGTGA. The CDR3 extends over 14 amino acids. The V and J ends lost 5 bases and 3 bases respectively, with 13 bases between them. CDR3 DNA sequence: TGTGCCAGCAGCCGGTGGGATACGGACACTGAAGCTTTCTTT. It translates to CASSRWDTDTEAFF.

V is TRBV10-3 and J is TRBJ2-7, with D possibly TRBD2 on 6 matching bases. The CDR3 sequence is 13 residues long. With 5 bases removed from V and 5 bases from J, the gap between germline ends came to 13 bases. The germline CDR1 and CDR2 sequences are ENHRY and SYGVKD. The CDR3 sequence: CAISTGRLDEQYF. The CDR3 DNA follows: TGTGCCATCAGTACGGGGAGGCTCGACGAGCAGTACTTC.

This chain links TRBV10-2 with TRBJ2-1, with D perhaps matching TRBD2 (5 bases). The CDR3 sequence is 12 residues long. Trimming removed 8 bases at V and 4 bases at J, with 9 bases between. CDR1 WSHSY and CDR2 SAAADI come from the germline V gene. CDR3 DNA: TGCGCCAGCTCTACTAGTTACAATGAGCAGTTCTTC. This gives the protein CASSTSYNEQFF.

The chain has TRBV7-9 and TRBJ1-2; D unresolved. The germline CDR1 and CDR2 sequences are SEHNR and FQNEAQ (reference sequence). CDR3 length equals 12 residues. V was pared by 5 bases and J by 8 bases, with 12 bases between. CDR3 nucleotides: TGTGCCAGCAGCACCCGGAACGACGGCTACACCTTC. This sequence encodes CASSTRNDGYTF.

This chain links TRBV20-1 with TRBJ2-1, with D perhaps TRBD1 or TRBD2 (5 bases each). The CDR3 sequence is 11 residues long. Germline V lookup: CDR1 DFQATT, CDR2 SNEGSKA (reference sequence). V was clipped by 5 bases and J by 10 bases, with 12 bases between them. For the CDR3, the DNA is TGCAGTGCTGGGGGAATCCGGGAGCAGTTCTTC. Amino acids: CSAGGIREQFF.

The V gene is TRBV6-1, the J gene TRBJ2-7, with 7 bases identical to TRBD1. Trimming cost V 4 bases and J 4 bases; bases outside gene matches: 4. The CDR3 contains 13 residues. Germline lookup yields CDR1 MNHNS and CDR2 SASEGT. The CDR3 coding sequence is TGTGCCAGCAGTGGAAACAGGGGATACGAGCAGTACTTC. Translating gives CASSGNRGYEQYF.

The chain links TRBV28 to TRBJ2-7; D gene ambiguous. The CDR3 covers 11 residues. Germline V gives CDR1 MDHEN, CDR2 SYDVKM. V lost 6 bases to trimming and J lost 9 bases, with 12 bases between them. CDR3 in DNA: TGTGCCAGCAGCGATACACCGGGGCAGTACTTC. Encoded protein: CASSDTPGQYF.

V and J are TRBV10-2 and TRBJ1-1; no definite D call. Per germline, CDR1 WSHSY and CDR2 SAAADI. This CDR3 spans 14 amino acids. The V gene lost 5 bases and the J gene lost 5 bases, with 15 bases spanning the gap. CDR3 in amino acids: CASSRGNTDTEAFF. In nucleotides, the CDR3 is TGCGCCAGCAGTCGCGGTAATACGGATACTGAAGCTTTCTTT.

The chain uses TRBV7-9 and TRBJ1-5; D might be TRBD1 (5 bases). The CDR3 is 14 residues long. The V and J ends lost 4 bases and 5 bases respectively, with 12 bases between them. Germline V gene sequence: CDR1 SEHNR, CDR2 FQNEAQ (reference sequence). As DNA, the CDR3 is TGTGCCAGCAGCTCAGACAGCCCTCATCAGCCCCAGCATTTT. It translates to CASSSDSPHQPQHF.